This TCR beta chain was sequenced during a study of long-term antiretroviral therapy in people with HIV. Samples were assayed with immunoSEQ v3.0 at survey level. Clones were sequenced by immunoSEQ multiplex PCR, and TCRdb holds only the in-frame ones, with some missing. The repertoire holds 25,000 to 35,000 clones, roughly 83% seen once, with around 10% in the top ten. The study's findings and limits: Clonal expansions arising prior to ART prevailed in the repertoire at every time point. Comparison with controls showed narrower CDR3 length ranges in HIV repertoires.

The content of samples before DNA extraction was roughly 0.85-11 million cryopreserved PBMC. In regard to this clone: Its antigen is undetermined.

This CDR3 region has 15 residues. Germline assignment: CDR1 LNHDA and CDR2 SQIVND (reference sequence). The V gene lost 3 bases and the J gene lost 3 bases, with 12 bases spanning the gap. The input for sequencing was unsorted PBMCs, taken nearly 2.9 years after starting antiretroviral therapy. This TCR came from a man aged 30-40 years with HIV. This chain connects TRBV19 to TRBJ1-5; D might be TRBD1 (6 bases). The DNA for the CDR3 is TGTGCCAGTAGTATTCCTCAGGGGTCCAATCAGCCCCAGCATTTT. Amino acid sequence: CASSIPQGSNQPQHF.